This T cell receptor (beta chain) emerged from a study of T-cell memory formation after mild COVID-19. Across the study: The two donors had largely donor-specific TCR clusters.

CDR1 and CDR2 (germline): MNHEY, SVGAGI. CDR3 length: 15 residues. V lost 2 bases and J lost 5, with 12 bases in between. Concerning this clonotype itself: What it binds is unknown.

General study results and limits: Contracting CD4+ clones lay largely in CM and EM, with CD8+ ones residing in EMRA. Day 15 to 85 contracting clones showed balanced CD4/CD8; day 15 to 37 expanders favored CD4+.

TCRdb independently ran MiXCR on the 5' RACE reads; one entry per CDR3 protein. The sample yields 75,000 to 95,000 distinct CDR3 sequences, about 12% seen once. The sequence was collected from an adult woman who had mild COVID-19 (a few samples of this study predate the infection). Cell type and time point are not known. The chain has TRBV6-5 and TRBJ2-2, with D perhaps matching TRBD2 (5 bases). Source material: PBMCs or a T cell subset sorted from them (not recorded which). This chain's CDR3 is CASSYVGERTGELFF. The CDR3 bases are TGTGCCAGCAGTTACGTCGGGGAGAGAACCGGGGAGCTGTTTTTT.